This is a list of T cell receptor beta chains from one sample in a study of patients and donors after allogeneic stem cell transplantation. MiXCR, applied by TCRdb to the RT-PCR reads, yields one record per CDR3 protein. The profile shows fewer than 25,000 distinct CDR3 sequences, 25% to 30% of them singletons. Material: blood, either unsorted or a sorted T cell fraction (not recorded which). The receptors shown here come from a human donor who was either an allogeneic HSCT recipient or a stem cell or donor lymphocyte infusion donor (not recorded which). It is not recorded whose cells these are; they may come from a transplant donor. Each CDR3 is given with its conserved first and last residue. A D gene is named only where the DNA matches it firmly. Size values are once, few and many counts, or a class for expanded clones, and some rows have none.

J gene: TRBJ2-1
D gene: TRBD1
V gene: TRBV18
clone size: .
CDR3 DNA: TGTGCCAGCTCACTGGGACAGGGGGCTAACAATAAGCAGTTCTTC
CDR3 protein: CASSLGQGANNKQFF

J gene: TRBJ1-1
D gene: .
V gene: TRBV6-5
clone size: few
CDR3 DNA: TGTGCCAGCAGTTACTTCAAGGGGGCTGAAGCTTTCTTT
CDR3 protein: CASSYFKGAEAFF

J gene: TRBJ1-4
D gene: .
V gene: TRBV7-6
clone size: many
CDR3 DNA: TGTGCCAGCAGCTTAGGGGGGCGGACTAATGAAAAACTGTTTTTT
CDR3 protein: CASSLGGRTNEKLFF

J gene: TRBJ1-1
D gene: TRBD1
V gene: TRBV27
clone size: .
CDR3 DNA: TGTGCCAGCAGGGGACAGGGGAACACTGAAGCTTTCTTT
CDR3 protein: CASRGQGNTEAFF

J gene: TRBJ1-6
D gene: .
V gene: TRBV7-2
clone size: .
CDR3 DNA: TGTGCCAGCAGCTTAATAACAGCCTATAATTCACCCCTCCACTTT
CDR3 protein: CASSLITAYNSPLHF

J gene: TRBJ1-2
D gene: .
V gene: TRBV10-3
clone size: many
CDR3 DNA: TGTGCCATCAGTGAGTCGAAGAGGGGGTTCGGCTACACCTTC
CDR3 protein: CAISESKRGFGYTF

J gene: TRBJ1-1
D gene: .
V gene: TRBV3-1
clone size: few
CDR3 DNA: TGTGCCAGCAGCCAAGTTCCGTGGAACACTGAAGCTTTCTTT
CDR3 protein: CASSQVPWNTEAFF

J gene: TRBJ1-1
D gene: .
V gene: TRBV12-3/TRBV12-4
clone size: .
CDR3 DNA: TGTGCCAGCAGTCCCGGACTGTACACTGAAGCTTTCTTT
CDR3 protein: CASSPGLYTEAFF

J gene: TRBJ1-1
D gene: .
V gene: TRBV10-3
clone size: few
CDR3 DNA: TGTGCCATCGGGGACCCCCCTCAGGGTTTTGAAGCTTTCTTT
CDR3 protein: CAIGDPPQGFEAFF

J gene: TRBJ1-4
D gene: .
V gene: TRBV6-1
clone size: medium-sized
CDR3 DNA: TGTGCCAGCCTGACAGATGCAACTAATGAAAAACTGTTTTTT
CDR3 protein: CASLTDATNEKLFF

J gene: TRBJ1-2
D gene: .
V gene: TRBV12-3/TRBV12-4
clone size: .
CDR3 DNA: TGTGCCAGCAGTCCCAGGGGACCGTCCTATGGCTACACCTTC
CDR3 protein: CASSPRGPSYGYTF

J gene: TRBJ2-5
D gene: .
V gene: TRBV4-2
clone size: .
CDR3 DNA: TGTGCCAGCAGCCAAGAGGCAGAGCAAGAGACCCAGTACTTC
CDR3 protein: CASSQEAEQETQYF

J gene: TRBJ1-5
D gene: TRBD1
V gene: TRBV27
clone size: .
CDR3 DNA: TGTGCCAGCAGGTCGACAGGGGTAGGCAATCAGCCCCAGCATTTT
CDR3 protein: CASRSTGVGNQPQHF

J gene: TRBJ2-1
D gene: TRBD2
V gene: TRBV12-3/TRBV12-4
clone size: .
CDR3 DNA: TGTGCCAGCAGTGGGCCTAGCGGGGGCCTCTCCTACAATGAGCAGTTCTTC
CDR3 protein: CASSGPSGGLSYNEQFF

J gene: TRBJ2-2
D gene: TRBD2
V gene: TRBV12-3/TRBV12-4
clone size: few
CDR3 DNA: TGTGCCAGCCTTCCTCTAGCGGGGGCGAACACCGGGGAGCTGTTTTTT
CDR3 protein: CASLPLAGANTGELFF

J gene: TRBJ1-2
D gene: TRBD1
V gene: TRBV12-3/TRBV12-4
clone size: few
CDR3 DNA: TGTGCCAGCAGTTTCTCGAGCGGGACAGGGGAATTCTATGGCTACACCTTC
CDR3 protein: CASSFSSGTGEFYGYTF

J gene: TRBJ1-1
D gene: .
V gene: TRBV7-3
clone size: medium-sized
CDR3 DNA: TGTGCCAGCAGCTTAAACAGGAACACTGAAGCTTTCTTT
CDR3 protein: CASSLNRNTEAFF

J gene: TRBJ1-5
D gene: .
V gene: TRBV15
clone size: .
CDR3 DNA: TGTGCCACCAGCAGACAGGGGATTAATCAGCCCCAGCATTTT
CDR3 protein: CATSRQGINQPQHF